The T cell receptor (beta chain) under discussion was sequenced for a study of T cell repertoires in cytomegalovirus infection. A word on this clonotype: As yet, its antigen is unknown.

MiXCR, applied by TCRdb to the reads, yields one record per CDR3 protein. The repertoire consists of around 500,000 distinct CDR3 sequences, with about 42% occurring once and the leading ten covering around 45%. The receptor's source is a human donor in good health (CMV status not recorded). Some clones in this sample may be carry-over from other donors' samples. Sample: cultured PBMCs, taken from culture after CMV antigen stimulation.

CDR3 amino acids: CASSRTGLAGVGDTQYF. The DNA for the CDR3 is TGTGCCAGCAGCCGTACGGGACTAGCGGGGGTCGGTGATACGCAGTATTTT. The chain couples TRBV7-2 to TRBJ2-3; 14 bases agree with TRBD2. V shed 5 bases, J shed 6 bases, and the junction held 10 bases outside the gene matches. Germline V gene data show CDR1 as SGHTA and CDR2 as FQGNSA. This CDR3 has 17 residues. Full variable domain (remainder filled in from reference TRBV7-2 and TRBJ2-3): GAGVSQSPSNKVTEKGKDVELRCDPISGHTALYWYRQSLGQGLEFLIYFQGNSAPDKSGLPSDRFSAERTGGSVSTLTIQRTQQEDSAVYLCASSRTGLAGVGDTQYFGPGTRLTVL.